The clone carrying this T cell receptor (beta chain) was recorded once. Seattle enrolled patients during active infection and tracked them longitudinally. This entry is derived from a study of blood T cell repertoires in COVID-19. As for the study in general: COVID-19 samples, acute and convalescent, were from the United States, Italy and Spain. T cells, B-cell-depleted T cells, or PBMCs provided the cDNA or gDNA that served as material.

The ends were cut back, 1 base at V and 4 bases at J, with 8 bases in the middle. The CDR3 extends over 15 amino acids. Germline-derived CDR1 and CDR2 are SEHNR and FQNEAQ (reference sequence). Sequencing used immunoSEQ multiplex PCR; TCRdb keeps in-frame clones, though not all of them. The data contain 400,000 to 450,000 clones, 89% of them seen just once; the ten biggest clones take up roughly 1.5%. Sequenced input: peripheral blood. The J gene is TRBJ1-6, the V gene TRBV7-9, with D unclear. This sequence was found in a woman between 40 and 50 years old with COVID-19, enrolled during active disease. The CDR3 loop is CASSLGWQYNSPLHF. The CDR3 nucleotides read TGTGCCAGCAGCTTAGGGTGGCAGTATAATTCACCCCTCCACTTT.